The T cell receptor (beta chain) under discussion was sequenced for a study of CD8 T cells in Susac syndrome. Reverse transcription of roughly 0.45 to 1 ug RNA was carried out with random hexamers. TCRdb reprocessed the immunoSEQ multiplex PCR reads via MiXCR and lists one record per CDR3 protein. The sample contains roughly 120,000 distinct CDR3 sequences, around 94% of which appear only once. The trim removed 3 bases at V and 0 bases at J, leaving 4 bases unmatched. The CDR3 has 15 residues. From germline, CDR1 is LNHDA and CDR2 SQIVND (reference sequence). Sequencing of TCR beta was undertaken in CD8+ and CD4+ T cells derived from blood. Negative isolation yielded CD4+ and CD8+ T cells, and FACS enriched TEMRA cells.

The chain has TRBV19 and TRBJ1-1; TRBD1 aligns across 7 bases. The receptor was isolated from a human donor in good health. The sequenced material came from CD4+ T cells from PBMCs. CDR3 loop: CASSIRTGLNTEAFF. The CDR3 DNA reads TGTGCCAGTAGTATTCGGACAGGATTGAACACTGAAGCTTTCTTT.